Sequencing of this TCR beta chain was carried out in a study of blood T cell repertoires in COVID-19 (dated by TCRdb to 2018 to 2020). For the study in its entirety: The collaborator samples originated in the United States, Italy and Spain and spanned the acute and convalescent phases of COVID-19. The material from the prospective study consisted of cDNA or gDNA derived from T cells, B-cell-depleted T cells, or PBMCs. The dataset comprised deeply sampled blood TCRbeta repertoires from subjects exposed to, actively infected with, or recovered from COVID-19. The repertoires were released in a freely available public database intended as a resource for research on the immune response to SARS-CoV-2. Samples were obtained from the ongoing ImmuneRACE study (first 160 participants) and from 1,254 subjects provided by 6 global collaborators. Nearly every sample came with metadata listing a de-identified subject ID, COVID-19 status, age in years and sex. Where available, HLA class I and class II types were taken from metadata supplied by the sample provider and were not determined by assay-based typing.

As encoded in the germline V gene, CDR1 is SGHAT while CDR2 is FQNNGV. Germline trimming amounts to 4 bases on V and 5 bases on J, with 2 as the count of junction bases outside the gene matches. The CDR3 covers 15 residues, taking in both the cysteine and the phenylalanine. The read is trimmed to its CDR3 DNA, 45 bases read in frame from base 1. The immunoSEQ Assay, a bias-controlled multiplex PCR, was used to amplify TCRbeta CDR3 regions from genomic DNA. The authors processed their data as follows. The number of nucleated cells in each sample was estimated by amplification of reference gene primers within the assay. Sequence reads were collapsed and filtered to measure the absolute abundance of every unique TCRbeta CDR3 rearrangement. Productive Simpson clonality was computed per sample as the square root of Simpson's diversity index over productive rearrangements. The immuneACCESS repertoire file appears here via TCRdb, limited to in-frame rearrangements. These files lack a portion of the clones; in checked studies, under half of the deficit traces to unresolved V genes, and the cause of the others is not known. V and J calls and clone size come straight from that table; D and trimming were deduced from the DNA. The sample table lists more than 150,000 clones, over 90% of them with a count of one. The biggest ten clones account for roughly 0.56% of the sample.

The study at large found these results: How much clinical and demographic metadata was included differed by source and by participant, and the metadata was provided uncurated.

Turning to this clone: This clone's antigen is unknown. Qualities for individual bases were not recorded, and no much larger clone is one base off.

The collaborating institutions used their own protocols to collect whole blood in K2EDTA tubes. For TCRbeta analysis, collaborators shipped samples as frozen whole blood, isolated PBMCs, or DNA extracted from either of those sample types. This sequence originates from a man aged 50 to 60 with acute or convalescent COVID-19. Here the chain combines TRBV11-2 and TRBJ2-3, with 14 junctional bases fitting TRBD2. The source material was peripheral blood. This receptor has the CDR3 CASSWTSGRLDTQYF. The DNA is TGTGCCAGCAGCTGGACTAGCGGGAGGTTAGATACGCAGTATTTT.